This T cell receptor (beta chain) was found in a study of blood T cell repertoires in COVID-19. TCRdb keeps only in-frame clones here, not all; method: immunoSEQ multiplex PCR. This table holds about 270,000 clones, approximately 91% found once. A few counts support this clone. The CDR3 is 13 residues long. Germline V gene sequence: CDR1 SGHRS, CDR2 YFSETQ. The J segment lost 5 bases and the V segment lost 2 bases, leaving 2 bases of the junction unmatched. This sequence was found in a woman between 35 and 50 years old with acute COVID-19. The chain joins TRBV5-1 to TRBJ2-7, with 9 nucleotides matching TRBD1. Sequenced sample: PBMCs or T cells enriched from blood (not recorded which). The CDR3 loop reads CASSFGTGNEQYF. In nucleotides, the CDR3 is TGCGCCAGCAGCTTCGGGACAGGGAACGAGCAGTACTTC.